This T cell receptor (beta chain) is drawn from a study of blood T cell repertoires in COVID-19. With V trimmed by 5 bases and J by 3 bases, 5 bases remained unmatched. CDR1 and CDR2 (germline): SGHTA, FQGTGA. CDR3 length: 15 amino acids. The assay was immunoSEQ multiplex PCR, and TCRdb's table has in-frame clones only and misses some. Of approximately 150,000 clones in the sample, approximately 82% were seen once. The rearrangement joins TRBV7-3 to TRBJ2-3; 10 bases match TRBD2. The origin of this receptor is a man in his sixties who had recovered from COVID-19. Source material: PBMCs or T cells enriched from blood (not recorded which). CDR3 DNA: TGTGCCAGCAGCCCCACGGGACTAGCGACAGATACGCAGTATTTT. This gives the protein CASSPTGLATDTQYF.